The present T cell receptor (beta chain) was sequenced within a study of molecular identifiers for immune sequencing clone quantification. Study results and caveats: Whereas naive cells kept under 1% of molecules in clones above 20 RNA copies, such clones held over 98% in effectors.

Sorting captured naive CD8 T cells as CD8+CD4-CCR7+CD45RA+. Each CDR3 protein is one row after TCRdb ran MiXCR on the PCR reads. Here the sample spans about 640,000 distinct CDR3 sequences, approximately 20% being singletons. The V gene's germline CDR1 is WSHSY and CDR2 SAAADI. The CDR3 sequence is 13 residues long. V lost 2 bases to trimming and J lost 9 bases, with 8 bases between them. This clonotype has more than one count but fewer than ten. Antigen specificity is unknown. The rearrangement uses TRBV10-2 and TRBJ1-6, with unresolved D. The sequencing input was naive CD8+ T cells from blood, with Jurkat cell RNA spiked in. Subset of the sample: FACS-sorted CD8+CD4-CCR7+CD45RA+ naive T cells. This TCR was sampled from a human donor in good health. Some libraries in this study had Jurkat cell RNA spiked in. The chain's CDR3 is CASSEGRSSPLHF. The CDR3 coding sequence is TGCGCCAGCAGTGAGGGTAGAAGTTCACCCCTCCACTTT.